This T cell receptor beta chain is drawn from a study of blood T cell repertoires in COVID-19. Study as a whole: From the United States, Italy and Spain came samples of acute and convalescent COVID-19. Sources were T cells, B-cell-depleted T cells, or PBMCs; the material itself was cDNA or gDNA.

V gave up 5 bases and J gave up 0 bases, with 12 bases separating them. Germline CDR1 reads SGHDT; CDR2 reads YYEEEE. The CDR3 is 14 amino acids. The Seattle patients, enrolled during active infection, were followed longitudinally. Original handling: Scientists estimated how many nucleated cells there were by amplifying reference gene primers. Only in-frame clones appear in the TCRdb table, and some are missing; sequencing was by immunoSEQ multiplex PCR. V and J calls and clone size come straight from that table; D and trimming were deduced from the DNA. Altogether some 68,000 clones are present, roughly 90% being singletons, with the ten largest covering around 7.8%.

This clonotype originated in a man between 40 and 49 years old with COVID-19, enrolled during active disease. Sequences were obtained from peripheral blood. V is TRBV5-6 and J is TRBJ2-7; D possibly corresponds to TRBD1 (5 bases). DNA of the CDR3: TGTGCCAGCAGTTCTTCAACAGGCTCCTACGAGCAGTACTTC. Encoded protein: CASSSSTGSYEQYF.